This T cell receptor (beta chain) was observed in a study of OX40 agonist ivuxolimab in advanced cancers. Overall study context: One patient with hepatocellular carcinoma and two with cutaneous melanoma, three in all, had partial responses. Study-wide points: Expanded clones belonging to CD8+ T cells outnumbered, on average, those of CD4+. With doses of 0.1 to 3.0 mg/kg, CD4+ and CD8+ blood T cells had undergone clonal expansion by week 6. Low clonal expansion, among the lowest seen, marked partial responders at 0.1-3.0 mg/kg.

V shed 5 bases and J shed 8 bases, with 15 bases lying between them. This CDR3 has 13 amino acids. Looked up from germline, CDR1 is LNHDA and CDR2 is SQIVND (reference sequence). As concerns this clone: No antigen is known for it.

Sequencing used immunoSEQ multiplex PCR; TCRdb keeps in-frame clones, though not all of them. The profile covers 4,500 to 7,000 clones, with 60% to 85% appearing a single time and around 65% taken by the ten largest. V is TRBV19 and J is TRBJ1-2; maybe TRBD1 (5 bases). The sequenced sample was CD4+ or CD8+ T cells sorted from blood, obtained in a trial of the OX40 agonist ivuxolimab. The origin of this receptor is an adult with an advanced solid tumor such as melanoma, head and neck, liver or kidney cancer. The CDR3 loop is CASSWTRTEGYTF. The DNA for the CDR3 is TGTGCCAGTAGTTGGACAAGGACGGAAGGCTACACCTTC.